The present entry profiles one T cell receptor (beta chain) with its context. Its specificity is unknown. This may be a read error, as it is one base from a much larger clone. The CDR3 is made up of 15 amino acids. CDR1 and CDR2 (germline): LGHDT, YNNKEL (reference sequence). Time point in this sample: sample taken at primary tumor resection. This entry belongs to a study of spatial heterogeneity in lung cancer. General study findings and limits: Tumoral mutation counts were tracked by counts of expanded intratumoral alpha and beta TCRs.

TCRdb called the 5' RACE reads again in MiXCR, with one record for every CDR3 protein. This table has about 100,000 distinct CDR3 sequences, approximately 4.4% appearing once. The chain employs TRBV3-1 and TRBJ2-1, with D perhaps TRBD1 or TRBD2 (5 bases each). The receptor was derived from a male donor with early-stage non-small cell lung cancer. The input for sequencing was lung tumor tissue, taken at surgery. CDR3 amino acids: CASSLFGTVYSEQFF. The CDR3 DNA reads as TGTGCCAGCAGCCTATTCGGGACGGTTTACAGTGAGCAGTTCTTC.